A selection of T cell receptor beta chains follows, all from one sample in a study of cytomegalovirus exposure and HLA in healthy donors. Here immunoSEQ multiplex PCR was the method, and the copy in TCRdb shows in-frame clones only, minus some. The table records 120,000 to 150,000 clones, 70% to 85% of them present only once. The sample consisted of PBMCs. These receptors were collected from a male donor in good health and CMV-seronegative. Each CDR3 is given with its conserved first and last residue. The order of the fields is J gene, V gene, CDR3 protein.

>TRBJ2-2|TRBV30
CAWSKTINTGELFF
>TRBJ1-5|TRBV6-6
CASKTGVQPQHF
>TRBJ2-7|TRBV7-9
CASSLTSTGDTYEQYF
>TRBJ2-7|TRBV6-5
CASSYTGTPRSKQYF
>TRBJ1-3|TRBV4-3
CASSQGGSFSGNTIYF
>TRBJ2-3|TRBV19
CASSIKGVAGSTDTQYF
>TRBJ2-7|TRBV7-9
CASSPKGAYEQYF
>TRBJ2-2|TRBV7-9
CASSHLRTSGRTRELFF
>TRBJ1-5|TRBV27
CASSFRMFNQPQHF
>TRBJ2-2|TRBV6-5
CASSYASRTGELFF
>TRBJ2-3|TRBV27
CASTISGRTDTQYF
>TRBJ2-3|TRBV4-3
CASSQDRGTSGRLSTDTQYF
>TRBJ2-5|TRBV5-4
CASSPMGTSGRWETQYF
>TRBJ2-3|TRBV30
CAWTGISRDTQYF
>TRBJ2-7|TRBV4-3
CASSQDRLSKVSYEQYF
>TRBJ1-1|TRBV19
CASSLWTGGVGNTEAFF
>TRBJ2-2|TRBV18
CASSPQREDTGELFF
>TRBJ2-5|TRBV5-4
CASSLIGQGETQYF
>TRBJ2-3|TRBV19
CASSMLADRTDTQYF
>TRBJ2-7|TRBV4-1
CASTPGPHSGRVYEQYF
>TRBJ2-5|TRBV19
CASSRTGTEGGRGRTQYF
>TRBJ1-4|TRBV6-1
CASSEWGVGATNEKLFF
>TRBJ2-3|TRBV15
CATSRVRGRSTDTQYF
>TRBJ1-2|TRBV30
CAWSTGETYGYTF
>TRBJ1-1|TRBV11-2
CASSWGNTEAFF
>TRBJ2-1|TRBV7-9
CASSSRREPYNEQFF
>TRBJ2-7|TRBV13
CASSPQGRLVSYEQYF
>TRBJ1-1|TRBV19
CASGWGTGNTEAFF
>TRBJ1-1|TRBV5-6
CASSRAPEAFF